The present entry profiles one TCR beta chain with its context. This specimen belongs to a study of blood T cell repertoires in COVID-19. Some clones are missing from TCRdb's copy, which holds only in-frame ones; the method was immunoSEQ multiplex PCR. In the table there are some 200,000 clones, approximately 85% of which are singletons. Trimming took 3 bases from V and 7 from J; bases not matched to a gene: 6. Germline V CDR1 and CDR2: KGHSH, LQKENI. The length of the CDR3 is 14 residues. Material for sequencing was peripheral blood. The sequence was obtained from a woman in her 70s with COVID-19, enrolled during active disease. The gene calls are TRBV18 and TRBJ1-5; 7 bases match TRBD1. The CDR3 nucleotides are TGTGCCAGCTCACCTCGACAGGGTGAGCAGCCCCAGCATTTT. It yields the protein CASSPRQGEQPQHF.